A single sample is the source of the 28 T cell receptor beta chains below, sequenced in a study of siplizumab effects on memory and regulatory T cells (dated by TCRdb to the late 2010s). Receptor libraries were prepared by the immunoSEQ multiplex PCR assay. In TCRdb, the immuneACCESS table is reduced to in-frame sequences with V and J assigned. These tables do not hold every clone; where another copy was compared, an unresolved V gene accounts for under half, and the others remain unexplained. Within this sample are 75,000 to 100,000 clones, with roughly 94% of them counted one time only. The leading ten clones occupy roughly 1.3% of the sample. Sequenced material: non-Treg CD4+ T cells sorted from blood. Per the publication, the cell subset or site label means: FACS-sorted unstimulated CD4+ non-regulatory T cells. These receptors were obtained from a human donor in good health.

This chain links TRBV25-1 with TRBJ2-7; TRBD1 is a possible D gene (6 bases). V was pared by 6 bases and J by 2 bases, with 11 bases between. Looked up from germline, CDR1 is MGHDK and CDR2 is SYGVNS. CDR3 length: 13 residues. The CDR3 DNA reads TGTGCCAGCAGCTACAGGGTCCCCTACGAGCAGTACTTC. The encoded protein is CASSYRVPYEQYF.

The table lists this clone with a count of one. This chain links TRBV28 with TRBJ1-2; TRBD1 matches 10 bases. Germline CDR1 and CDR2: MDHEN and SYDVKM. J lost 4 bases, V lost 7 bases, and 12 bases had no gene match. The CDR3 covers 16 residues. The CDR3 loop is CASIPGTGAGGYGYTF. CDR3 sequence (DNA): TGTGCCAGCATCCCGGGGACAGGGGCAGGTGGCTATGGCTACACCTTC.

The CDR3 region is CASSLRVDTQYF. The CDR3 nucleotides read TGTGCCAGCAGCTTAAGGGTGGATACGCAGTATTTT. This chain connects TRBV7-8 to TRBJ2-3; the D is unclear. This CDR3 comprises 12 residues. Germline CDR1 SGHVS, CDR2 FQNEAQ. V gave up 2 bases and J gave up 6 bases, with 6 bases separating them.

The chain joins TRBV6-1 to TRBJ2-7, with TRBD2 identical over 7 bases. The V and J ends lost 3 bases and 7 bases, in that order; junction bases with no gene match: 12. The CDR3 has 15 amino acids. Germline CDR1 MNHNS, CDR2 SASEGT. As DNA, the CDR3 is TGTGCCAGCAGTGAGTATAGGAGGGAGGGCGGGGAGCAGTACTTC. Translation: CASSEYRREGGEQYF.

This chain joins TRBV20-1 and TRBJ2-7; D is unclear. Germline lookup yields CDR1 DFQATT and CDR2 SNEGSKA (reference sequence). The CDR3 is made up of 10 amino acids. V was cut by 3 bases and J by 5 bases, with 5 bases left in between. CDR3 in amino acids: CSASSHEQYF. The CDR3 DNA follows: TGCAGTGCTAGTTCCCACGAGCAGTACTTC.

The chain links TRBV5-4 to TRBJ1-1, with D unclear. The germline V and J ends were trimmed by 2 bases and 1 base, with 6 bases remaining between them. This CDR3 is built from 13 residues. Germline V lookup: CDR1 SGHNT, CDR2 YYREEE (reference sequence). CDR3 amino acids: CASSLTGNTEAFF. The CDR3 DNA reads TGTGCCAGCAGCTTAACGGGGAACACTGAAGCTTTCTTT.

The V and J genes are TRBV6-4 and TRBJ1-1; TRBD1 might be the D (5 bases). CDR1 is MRHNA and CDR2 is SNTAGT in the germline V gene. The CDR3 sequence is 16 residues long. The V and J ends lost 2 bases and 0 bases respectively, with 13 bases between them. The CDR3, as DNA: TGTGCCAGCAGTGACCCGGGGCAGCATTTGAACACTGAAGCTTTCTTT. Its translation: CASSDPGQHLNTEAFF.

The V and J genes are TRBV18 and TRBJ2-2, with a tentative D call TRBD1 (5 bases). The CDR3 extends over 16 amino acids. V lost 4 bases and J lost 0, with 12 bases in between. Germline values: CDR1 KGHSH, CDR2 LQKENI. This chain's CDR3 is CASSLQGSPNTGELFF. DNA for the CDR3: TGTGCCAGCTCACTCCAGGGATCCCCGAACACCGGGGAGCTGTTTTTT.

The chain employs TRBV30 and TRBJ2-4; the match to TRBD1 covers 8 bases. Germline V gives CDR1 GTSNPN, CDR2 SVGIG (reference sequence). V shed 4 bases, J shed 7 bases, and the junction held 6 bases outside the gene matches. This CDR3 region has 13 residues. For the CDR3, the DNA is TGTGCCTGGACGGACAGGGAAAGGAACATTCAGTACTTC. Amino acid sequence: CAWTDRERNIQYF.

This chain connects TRBV18 to TRBJ2-6, with TRBD2 matching 11 bases. Germline trimming cut 1 base from V and 3 bases from J; bases unmatched to any gene: 8. Germline CDR1 and CDR2: KGHSH and LQKENI. The CDR3 is 19 residues long. The CDR3 coding sequence is TGTGCCAGCTCACCACGGATCACTAGCGGGAGTGTTGGGGCCAACGTCCTGACTTTC. Its translation is CASSPRITSGSVGANVLTF.

This CDR3 is CASSEVGGGSYEQYF. DNA for the CDR3: TGTGCCAGCAGTGAAGTTGGTGGGGGGTCCTACGAGCAGTACTTC. The V gene is TRBV6-1, the J gene TRBJ2-7; maybe TRBD2 (6 bases). The CDR3 is 15 amino acids. Germline assignment: CDR1 MNHNS and CDR2 SASEGT. V was shortened by 1 base and J by 1 base, with 11 bases between the two germline ends.

The chain employs TRBV5-1 and TRBJ2-7, with D tentatively TRBD1 (5 bases). Trimming removed 4 bases from V and 0 bases from J, with 8 bases in between. Germline V gene lookup returns CDR1 SGHRS and CDR2 YFSETQ. The CDR3 extends over 13 amino acids. The CDR3 region is CASSPDSSYEQYF. The DNA of the CDR3 is TGCGCCAGCAGCCCTGACAGCTCCTACGAGCAGTACTTC.

J is TRBJ2-5 and V is TRBV7-2; D is perhaps TRBD1 (7 bases). This CDR3 contains 14 residues. Germline CDR1 is SGHTA and CDR2 is FQGNSA. Trimming pared 5 bases from V and 5 bases from J, leaving 15 bases between. The CDR3 DNA sequence: TGTGCCAGCAGCCCCCCAGGGGGGTGGGAGACCCAGTACTTC. Amino acid sequence: CASSPPGGWETQYF.

The gene calls are TRBV6-5 and TRBJ2-5, with D uncertain. The V gene's germline CDR1 is MNHEY and CDR2 SVGAGI. The CDR3 is made up of 14 amino acids. V dropped 2 bases and J dropped 3 bases, with 10 bases sitting between them. Here the CDR3 reads CASSYPASKETQYF. The CDR3 DNA reads as TGTGCCAGCAGTTACCCAGCCTCCAAAGAGACCCAGTACTTC.

The chain employs TRBV5-1 and TRBJ2-5, with D perhaps TRBD1 or TRBD2 (6 bases each). Germline CDR1 and CDR2: SGHRS and YFSETQ. The CDR3 is 15 residues long. Trimming cost V 5 bases and J 2 bases, with 16 bases left between them. The CDR3 DNA reads TGCGCCAGCAGGGAGGGGGGTTGGCAGCAAGAGACCCAGTACTTC. It yields the protein CASREGGWQQETQYF.

Regarding this clone: The same CDR3 is also encoded by other DNA sequences in this sample. The J gene is TRBJ2-5, the V gene TRBV5-1; possibly TRBD1 or TRBD2 for D (5 bases each). CDR1 SGHRS and CDR2 YFSETQ come from the germline V gene. Between the trimmed V and J ends, which lost 0 bases and 1 base, there was a span of 10 bases. This CDR3 spans 15 amino acids. The CDR3 loop reads CASSLGGGPQETQYF. The CDR3 region has the DNA TGCGCCAGCAGCTTGGGTGGGGGACCCCAAGAGACCCAGTACTTC.

The chain has TRBV15 and TRBJ1-3; a possible D gene is TRBD1 (5 bases). The CDR3 is 17 residues long. In germline, CDR1 is LNHNV, CDR2 YYDKDF (reference sequence). V lost 1 base to trimming and J lost 4 bases, with 17 bases between them. The CDR3, as DNA: TGTGCCACCAGCAGAGGTCATGACGCAGGGAAGGGAAACACCATATATTTT. Residues: CATSRGHDAGKGNTIYF. Variable domain in full (rest from reference TRBV15 and TRBJ1-3): DAMVIQNPRYQVTQFGKPVTLSCSQTLNHNVMYWYQQKSSQAPKLLFHYYDKDFNNEADTPDNFQSRRPNTSFCFLDIRSPGLGDTAMYLCATSRGHDAGKGNTIYFGEGSWLTVV.

The V gene is TRBV5-1, the J gene TRBJ2-2, with 11 bases aligning to TRBD2. The CDR3 contains 19 residues. Germline V lookup: CDR1 SGHRS, CDR2 YFSETQ. V lost 6 bases to trimming and J lost 5 bases; unmatched junction nucleotides: 18. The CDR3 DNA follows: TGCGCCAGCAAGAAGGGGATAGGGACTAGCGGCGCTAGGACCGGGGAGCTGTTTTTT. It specifies CASKKGIGTSGARTGELFF.

The rearrangement uses TRBV7-2 and TRBJ2-7; 10 nucleotides align to TRBD2. Looked up from germline, CDR1 is SGHTA and CDR2 is FQGNSA. Trimming removed 5 bases from V and 6 bases from J; junction bases left unmatched: 13. CDR3 length: 16 amino acids. The CDR3: CASSPDRIAGGGEQYF. In nucleotides, the CDR3 is TGTGCCAGCAGCCCGGATCGAATAGCGGGAGGTGGCGAGCAGTACTTC.

The chain couples TRBV11-2 to TRBJ2-4; D is unclear. This CDR3 contains 15 residues. Trimming removed 5 bases from V and 0 bases from J, with 11 bases in between. The germline CDR1 and CDR2 sequences are SGHAT and FQNNGV. The CDR3 spells CASSPTTGAKNIQYF. The CDR3 DNA follows: TGTGCCAGCAGCCCGACAACGGGAGCCAAAAACATTCAGTACTTC.

This chain links TRBV11-2 with TRBJ2-4; possibly TRBD2 for D (6 bases). The germline gives CDR1 SGHAT, CDR2 FQNNGV. The V end was cut by 6 bases, the J end by 0 bases, with 6 bases between. The CDR3 contains 13 residues. The CDR3 sequence is CASRGLAKNIQYF. CDR3 in DNA: TGTGCCAGCAGGGGACTAGCCAAAAACATTCAGTACTTC.

The chain's CDR3 is CASSVLGTPDQPQHF. CDR3 coding DNA: TGTGCCAGCAGCGTACTCGGGACACCAGATCAGCCCCAGCATTTT. The chain uses TRBV9 and TRBJ1-5; a weak D match, TRBD1 (6 bases). The CDR3 has 15 residues. The germline CDR1 and CDR2 sequences are SGDLS and YYNGEE. V lost 1 base and J 5 bases, leaving 13 bases between the germline ends.

J is TRBJ2-2 and V is TRBV9, with TRBD1 matching 8 bases. V trimming: 2 bases; J trimming: 5 bases; junction bases outside the gene matches: 5. Germline values: CDR1 SGDLS, CDR2 YYNGEE. This CDR3 spans 15 amino acids. CDR3 coding DNA: TGTGCCAGCAGCGTCCAGGGGGCCCGGACCGGGGAGCTGTTTTTT. Translated: CASSVQGARTGELFF.

The rearrangement joins TRBV27 to TRBJ2-7; tentative D call: TRBD2 (6 bases). The V end was cut by 6 bases, the J end by 8 bases, with 14 bases between. CDR3 length equals 12 residues. The germline gives CDR1 MNHEY, CDR2 SMNVEV (reference sequence). CDR3 sequence: CASSLPGRQQYF. CDR3 nucleotides: TGTGCCAGCAGCCTCCCGGGGAGGCAGCAGTACTTC.

In this sample, this clone turned up once. The V gene is TRBV9, the J gene TRBJ2-1, with D uncertain. This CDR3 is built from 13 residues. V dropped 2 bases and J dropped 10 bases, with 13 bases sitting between them. Germline V CDR1 and CDR2: SGDLS, YYNGEE. In DNA form, the CDR3 reads TGTGCCAGCAGCGTGGCAGCAGTAGGGGAGCAGTTCTTC. It encodes CASSVAAVGEQFF.

This chain connects TRBV6-5 to TRBJ1-2, with TRBD1 matching over 9 bases. The CDR3 extends over 13 amino acids. The V segment lost 5 bases and the J segment 6 bases; nucleotides outside the gene matches: 4. Germline CDR1 and CDR2: MNHEY and SVGAGI. In nucleotides, the CDR3 is TGTGCCAGCAGTGACACAGGGGGCCATGGCTACACCTTC. The encoded protein is CASSDTGGHGYTF.

The CDR3 loop reads CASTPRTSGKYTQYF. The CDR3 coding sequence is TGTGCCAGCACCCCCAGGACTAGCGGGAAGTATACGCAGTATTTT. The rearrangement links TRBV28 to TRBJ2-3; 12 positions match TRBD2. The CDR3 contains 15 residues. Germline V CDR1 and CDR2: MDHEN, SYDVKM. V lost 7 bases and J lost 7; bases outside the gene matches: 9.

Written as DNA, the CDR3 is TGCGCCAGCAGTCGACTAGCGGGGAACACCGGGGAGCTGTTTTTT. It is translated as CASSRLAGNTGELFF. The chain carries TRBV10-1 and TRBJ2-2; 10 bases agree with TRBD2. The CDR3 contains 15 residues. Germline V gene data show CDR1 as WNHNN and CDR2 as SYGVQD (reference sequence). With V trimmed by 5 bases and J by 1 base, 1 base remained unmatched.